Included here is one T cell receptor beta chain sequence, with context. The germline V gene has CDR1 GTSNPN and CDR2 SVGIG (reference sequence). Trimming took 3 bases from V and 0 from J, leaving 9 bases between them. The CDR3 has 14 residues. These data come from a study of blood T cell repertoires in COVID-19. Study in general: The study drew acute and convalescent COVID-19 samples from the United States, Italy and Spain. T cells, B-cell-depleted T cells, or PBMCs provided the cDNA or gDNA that served as material.

In the original analysis: Amplified reference gene primers provided the basis for estimating nucleated cell counts. Method: immunoSEQ multiplex PCR; TCRdb's copy keeps in-frame clones and lacks some. V, J and clone size are those of that table, while D and trimming were read from the DNA. The data hold about 60,000 clones, with approximately 85% observed a single time. The rearrangement uses TRBV30 and TRBJ1-5, with a weak D call TRBD1 (5 bases). This TCR was recovered from a human donor in a cohort sampled during active COVID-19. The sequencing input was peripheral blood. CDR3 sequence reads: CAWSQGNSNQPQHF. For the CDR3, the DNA is TGTGCCTGGAGCCAGGGAAATAGCAATCAGCCCCAGCATTTT.